Each of the 30 T cell receptor beta chains below was sequenced from the same sample in a study of tumor and adjacent non-tumor tissue in lung cancer. The template was RNA from unsorted bulk tissue. Three rounds of nested PCR, following a modified ARM-PCR protocol, produced the TCRbeta library. TCRdb passed the multiplex PCR reads through MiXCR, listing each CDR3 protein once. The data show more than 75,000 distinct CDR3 sequences, around 70% seen once. Sequenced sample: lung tumor tissue. The receptors here all came from a woman aged 70-85 years with non-small cell lung cancer.

As regards this clonotype: At one end the junction does not follow the germline gene, possibly because of a read error. The rearrangement uses TRBV10-3 and TRBJ2-3; 8 positions agree with TRBD1. From germline, CDR1 is ENHRY and CDR2 SYGVKD. The CDR3 extends over 17 amino acids. The CDR3: CAISRGETGASTDAQYF. CDR3 DNA sequence: TGTGCCATCAGTCGAGGGGAGACAGGGGCTAGTACAGATGCGCAGTATTTT.

Worth noting for this clonotype: With a much larger clone just one base away, this may be a read error. The V gene is TRBV6-2 or TRBV6-3, the J gene TRBJ2-7, with 11 bases identical to TRBD2. CDR3 length equals 18 residues. The V gene's germline CDR1 is MNHEY and CDR2 SVGEGT. J gave up 4 bases and V 2 bases, and 13 bases lay outside the gene matches. In nucleotides, the CDR3 is TGTGCCAGCAGTTACCCTGTGTTAGCGGGAGGGCCTCGGTACGAGCAGTACTTC. Protein sequence: CASSYPVLAGGPRYEQYF.

Concerning this clonotype itself: Here the CDR3 omits its conserved ending phenylalanine or tryptophan, so a read error is the likely source. This chain connects TRBV13 to TRBJ2-7; 8 bases fit TRBD1. The CDR3 loop spans 14 amino acids. Germline CDR1 PRHDT, CDR2 FYEKMQ (reference sequence). The CDR3: CTSSLEGQDYEQYL. CDR3 sequence (DNA): TGTACCAGCAGCTTGGAGGGACAGGACTACGAGCAGTACTTA.

The chain joins TRBV7-2 to TRBJ1-3, with TRBD1 matching over 9 bases. Looked up from germline, CDR1 is SGHTA and CDR2 is FQGNSA. V lost 5 bases and J lost 3; bases outside the gene matches: 8. This CDR3 is 16 amino acids long. The CDR3 sequence: CTSSQAGTGCGNTIYF. In nucleotides, the CDR3 is TGTACCAGCAGCCAAGCGGGGACAGGGTGTGGAAACACCATATATTTT.

In its sample, this clonotype was seen many times. The genes are TRBV6-1 and TRBJ1-1; a possible D gene is TRBD1 (5 bases). CDR3 length: 15 residues. The germline V and J ends were trimmed by 2 bases and 7 bases, with 17 bases remaining between them. Germline-derived CDR1 and CDR2 are MNHNS and SASEGT. The CDR3 sequence: CASSEQIRGLGEAFF. In DNA form, the CDR3 reads TGTGCCAGCAGTGAACAAATTCGGGGCTTGGGTGAAGCTTTCTTT.

Within the sample, this clonotype is medium-sized. The chain employs TRBV29-1 and TRBJ2-1, with 11 bases that match TRBD2. CDR3 length: 15 amino acids. Germline assignment: CDR1 SQVTM and CDR2 ANQGSEA. The V gene end was trimmed by 7 bases and the J gene end by 0 bases; junction bases not matched to a gene: 5. CDR3 amino acids: CSARLAGSSYNEQFF. The CDR3, as DNA: TGCAGCGCCAGACTAGCGGGGAGCTCCTACAATGAGCAGTTCTTC.

This clonotype has a single count. The junction and the germline gene differ at one end; a read error may be behind it. CDR3 in amino acids: CASTYSIGTRGGNGYTF. The CDR3 DNA reads as TGTGCCAGCACTTACTCAATAGGAACGCGAGGGGGTAATGGCTACACCTTC. V and J are TRBV6-6 and TRBJ1-2; possibly TRBD1 for D (6 bases). This CDR3 region has 17 residues. Germline values: CDR1 MNHNY, CDR2 SVGAGI (reference sequence).

A remark on this clonotype: Sequence at one end of the junction differs from germline and may be a read error. This chain joins TRBV10-3 and TRBJ1-6; 8 nucleotides match TRBD1. The CDR3 totals 15 residues. Germline V gene sequence: CDR1 ENHRY, CDR2 SYGVKD. The CDR3 DNA reads as TGTGCCACCGGACGACAGGGGAACAATAATTCACCCATCCACTTT. It encodes CATGRQGNNNSPIHF.

Worth noting for this clonotype: The junction and the germline gene differ at one end; a read error may be behind it. The rearrangement links TRBV5-5 to TRBJ2-1, with D possibly being TRBD1 or TRBD2 (5 bases each). Germline V gives CDR1 SGHKS, CDR2 YYEKEE (reference sequence). This CDR3 contains 15 residues. The CDR3 DNA sequence: TGTGCCAGCAGCCCTCAATTGGGGGTTAACAATGTGCTGTTCTTT. Residues: CASSPQLGVNNVLFF. The full variable domain, rest sourced from reference TRBV5-5 and TRBJ2-1, is DAGVTQSPTHLIKTRGQQVTLRCSPISGHKSVSWYQQVLGQGPQFIFQYYEKEERGRGNFPDRFSARQFPNYSSELNVNALLLGDSALYLCASSPQLGVNNVLFFGPGTRLTVL.

The J gene is TRBJ2-1, the V gene TRBV6-5; TRBD2 aligns across 14 bases. J gave up 13 bases and V 8 bases, and 13 bases lay outside the gene matches. This CDR3 is built from 15 residues. Germline V gives CDR1 MNHEY, CDR2 SVGAGI. The CDR3 spells CASGRGTSGSGEQFF. CDR3 bases: TGTGCCAGCGGTCGAGGGACTAGCGGGAGTGGTGAACAGTTCTTC.

The gene calls are TRBV29-1 and TRBJ2-5; D unclear. The CDR3 spans 12 residues. The V gene's germline CDR1 is SQVTM and CDR2 ANQGSEA. V dropped 7 bases and J dropped 2 bases, with 11 bases sitting between them. Here the CDR3 reads CSDRLAQETQYF. The CDR3 DNA reads as TGCAGCGATAGACTTGCTCAAGAGACCCAGTACTTC. Drawing the rest from reference TRBV29-1 and TRBJ2-5, the complete variable domain is SAVISQKPSRDICQRGTSLTIQCQVDSQVTMMFWYRQQPGQSLTLIATANQGSEATYESGFVIDKFPISRPNLTFSTLTVSNMSPEDSSIYLCSDRLAQETQYFGPGTRLLVL.

This clonotype is medium-sized in the sample. The V gene is TRBV12-5, the J gene TRBJ2-5; possible D gene TRBD2, 6 bases. V lost 3 bases and J lost 0, with 8 bases in between. The V gene's germline CDR1 is LGHNT and CDR2 FRNRAP. This CDR3 has 14 residues. The CDR3 DNA sequence: TGTGCTAGTGGTTTTAGCGGAAACCAAGAGACCCAGTACTTC. As protein: CASGFSGNQETQYF.

Concerning this clonotype itself: Its ends do not fully match the called genes, so a read error is possible. The chain combines TRBV11-3 with TRBJ2-2; D uncertain. Germline V gene sequence: CDR1 SGHNT, CDR2 YENEEA. The CDR3 is 17 amino acids. The CDR3 DNA is TGTGCCAACAGCACCCATCAATCGACATCGAGCACCGGGGAGCTGTTTTTT. Its translation is CANSTHQSTSSTGELFF.

A word on this clonotype: One end of the junction varies from germline; a read error may be responsible. This chain links TRBV29-1 with TRBJ2-4; no reliable D call. There are 13 residues in the CDR3. Germline V gene data show CDR1 as SQVTM and CDR2 as ANQGSEA. The CDR3 loop is CSITWPPNNIQYF. The CDR3 DNA reads TGCAGCATCACATGGCCCCCCAATAACATCCAGTACTTC.

A note on this clonotype: The CDR3 does not end in the conserved phenylalanine or tryptophan, so this is likely a read error. The chain is built from TRBV20-1 and TRBJ1-5, with D perhaps matching TRBD1 (5 bases). Germline V lookup: CDR1 DFQATT, CDR2 SNEGSKA (reference sequence). V lost 3 bases and J lost 5, with 11 bases in between. CDR3 length: 13 residues. CDR3 in amino acids: CSASWDGDQPQHS. For the CDR3, the DNA is TGCAGTGCTAGTTGGGACGGCGATCAGCCCCAGCATTCT.

Remarks on this clonotype: Its ends do not fully match the called genes, so a read error is possible. The V and J genes are TRBV6-1 and TRBJ1-6; D uncertain. The CDR3 length is 12 residues. Looked up from germline, CDR1 is MNHNS and CDR2 is SASEGT. In nucleotides, the CDR3 is TGTACCAGCAGTGACGGTAGTTCCCCCTTCCACTTT. The encoded protein is CTSSDGSSPFHF.

This clonotype is medium-sized. The chain joins TRBV11-1 to TRBJ2-1; no clear D. Germline-derived CDR1 and CDR2 are SGHAT and FQDESV (reference sequence). Deletions cut 5 bases from V and 8 bases from J, with 19 bases between. CDR3 length: 15 amino acids. In DNA form, the CDR3 reads TGTGCCAGCAGCCCCGCTGGGATCAGGAGCGATGAGCAGTTCTTC. Translation gives CASSPAGIRSDEQFF.

This clonotype is classed as medium-sized. This chain connects TRBV28 to TRBJ2-4; TRBD1 is a possible D gene (6 bases). Trimming left V 6 bases short and J 3 bases short, with 18 bases between. The germline V gene encodes CDR1 MDHEN and CDR2 SYDVKM. The CDR3 length is 16 residues. CDR3 nucleotide sequence: TGTGCCAGCAGCCTAGAAGCAGGGGTTGTCAAAAACATTCAGTACTTC. Its translation: CASSLEAGVVKNIQYF.

About this clonotype itself: A read error may account for a junction end that differs from germline. CDR3 DNA sequence: TGTGCCAGTAGCTTGGACAGGGCGGACACTGAAGCTCTCTTT. It specifies CASSLDRADTEALF. V gene TRBV5-4 combines with J gene TRBJ1-1, with 8 positions matching TRBD1. Looked up from germline, CDR1 is SGHNT and CDR2 is YYREEE (reference sequence). The CDR3 consists of 14 residues.

In its sample, this clonotype was seen once. The rearrangement uses TRBV11-2 and TRBJ2-7, with D perhaps matching TRBD2 (5 bases). The germline gives CDR1 SGHAT, CDR2 FQNNGV. V was pared by 2 bases and J by 5 bases, with 16 bases between. This CDR3 has 15 amino acids. CDR3 nucleotides: TGTGCCAGCAGCTTAAATCCTAGCAGGTCTGACGAGCAGTACTTC. It codes for CASSLNPSRSDEQYF.

The table lists this clonotype with many counts. The chain has TRBV20-1 and TRBJ1-2, with a weak D call TRBD1 (6 bases). Trimming pared 3 bases from V and 1 base from J, leaving 21 bases between. Germline CDR1 and CDR2: DFQATT and SNEGSKA (reference sequence). This CDR3 has 17 amino acids. This CDR3 is CSASGGGGARVNYGYTF. The CDR3 DNA follows: TGCAGTGCTAGCGGCGGTGGGGGGGCTCGGGTTAACTATGGCTACACCTTC.

Points on this clonotype: A single base separates this from a much larger clone, so it may be a read error. V is TRBV30 and J is TRBJ1-5; 7 bases fit TRBD1. The CDR3 length is 15 residues. From germline, CDR1 is GTSNPN and CDR2 SVGIG (reference sequence). The CDR3 nucleotides are TGTGTCTGGAGTGTACTGGGGCAGGGGGTTCAGCCCCAGCATTTT. Its protein product is CVWSVLGQGVQPQHF. Combining the CDR3 with reference TRBV30 and TRBJ1-5 gives the whole variable domain SQTIHQWPATLVQPVGSPLSLECTVEGTSNPNLYWYRQAAGRGLQLLFYSVGIGQISSEVPQNLSASRPQDRQFILSSKKLLLSDSGFYLCVWSVLGQGVQPQHFGDGTRLSIL.

A note on this clonotype: The final CDR3 position lacks the conserved phenylalanine or tryptophan, pointing to a likely read error. The chain carries TRBV4-2 and TRBJ2-1; 8 bases align to TRBD2. Germline V CDR1 and CDR2: LGHNA, YNFKEQ. CDR3 length equals 16 residues. The CDR3 region is CDSSQELSSGYNEQFL. CDR3 coding DNA: TGCGACAGCAGCCAAGAGTTATCTAGCGGGTACAATGAGCAGTTCTTA.

The chain uses TRBV10-2 and TRBJ2-4; 10 positions agree with TRBD2. Germline values: CDR1 WSHSY, CDR2 SAAADI. V gave up 7 bases and J gave up 6 bases; unmatched junction bases: 12. The CDR3 has 16 amino acids. The CDR3 loop is CASNDELAGHRNIQYF. The CDR3 DNA reads as TGCGCCAGCAATGATGAACTAGCGGGGCACAGAAACATTCAGTACTTC.

This chain connects TRBV29-1 to TRBJ2-7; perhaps TRBD2 as D (5 bases). This CDR3 has 15 amino acids. V was trimmed by 4 bases and J by 4 bases, leaving 20 bases between them. Germline-derived CDR1 and CDR2 are SQVTM and ANQGSEA. CDR3 sequence reads: CSVARGCRRSYEQYF. The CDR3 bases are TGCAGCGTTGCCCGGGGATGCAGGAGAAGTTACGAGCAGTACTTC.

With regard to this clonotype: Since the CDR3 does not end with the conserved phenylalanine or tryptophan, this likely comes from a read error. The genes are TRBV6-1 and TRBJ1-5; maybe TRBD1 (5 bases). CDR3 length equals 15 residues. CDR1 is MNHNS and CDR2 is SASEGT in the germline V gene. V was trimmed by 4 bases and J by 9 bases, leaving 19 bases between them. CDR3 DNA sequence: TGTGCCAGCAGTGGAGGGGACTGGGATCGGGGGCCCCAGCATTAT. Its protein product is CASSGGDWDRGPQHY.

The sample holds a few counts of this clonotype. The chain uses TRBV28 and TRBJ1-4, with 7 bases that match TRBD1. The CDR3 is 12 amino acids. Germline CDR1 MDHEN, CDR2 SYDVKM. V gave up 11 bases and J gave up 7 bases; unmatched junction bases: 7. The CDR3, as DNA: TGTGCCTCGAACAGGGGAGGTGAAAAACTGTTTTTT. Amino acid sequence: CASNRGGEKLFF.

For this clonotype: Sequence at one end of the junction differs from germline and may be a read error. V gene TRBV6-1 combines with J gene TRBJ1-1; no clear D gene. The CDR3 loop spans 11 amino acids. The V gene's germline CDR1 is MNHNS and CDR2 SASEGT. This CDR3 is CASCESRGAFF. The DNA of the CDR3 is TGTGCCAGCTGTGAGTCACGGGGAGCTTTCTTT.

This clonotype was recorded many times. The chain recombines TRBV28 with TRBJ1-6; TRBD1 matches at 7 bases. Losses at the gene ends were 5 bases for V and 6 bases for J; bases not matched to a gene: 4. The CDR3 sequence is 14 residues long. Germline-derived CDR1 and CDR2 are MDHEN and SYDVKM. The CDR3 DNA is TGTGCCAGCAGTCCGGGGGACAGTAATTCACCCCTCCACTTT. Amino acids: CASSPGDSNSPLHF.

This chain joins TRBV6-2 or TRBV6-3 and TRBJ1-1; 7 bases are shared with TRBD1. Unmatched junction bases numbered 13, after V lost 6 bases and J lost 9 bases. The CDR3 runs to 14 residues. Germline CDR1 and CDR2: MNHEY and SVGEGT. This chain's CDR3 is CASSSGGGRVKAFF. For the CDR3, the DNA is TGTGCCAGCAGCTCCGGAGGGGGCAGGGTGAAAGCTTTCTTT.